This entry lists 21 T cell receptor beta chains sequenced from one sample in a study of post-analysis software for immune sequencing data. Findings of the study overall: The study found TRBV5-6, TRBV5-1 and TRBV20-1 among a few TRBV segments more frequent in patients than controls.

Carried by the TCR beta cDNA libraries were unique molecular identifiers. From the PCR reads, TCRdb called clonotypes with MiXCR, one entry per CDR3 protein. The data contain hundreds of thousands of distinct CDR3 sequences, approximately 60% of them singletons. These receptors lack a known antigen. The material sequenced was blood. Every receptor here comes from a girl aged 2-10 years with multiple sclerosis.

Details on this clonotype: The germline gene is not matched at one end of the junction; a read error may be the cause. The chain couples TRBV12-3 or TRBV12-4 to TRBJ2-2; 8 nucleotides align to TRBD1. The CDR3 runs to 16 residues. The CDR3 spells CASSLLRTGYPGERFF. The CDR3 coding sequence is TGTGCCAGCAGTTTACTCAGGACAGGGTACCCCGGGGAGCGGTTTTTT.

This clonotype has only a few counts. The junction differs from germline at one of its ends, possibly a read error. The chain is built from TRBV6-6 and TRBJ2-3; D perhaps matches TRBD2 (5 bases). Germline CDR1 MNHNY, CDR2 SVGAGI (reference sequence). The CDR3 covers 15 residues. The CDR3 sequence is CASSYRRGLSDMQYF. The CDR3 region has the DNA TGTGCCAGCAGTTACCGACGGGGTCTTTCAGATATGCAGTATTTT.

The chain couples TRBV11-2 to TRBJ2-1; 14 nucleotides align to TRBD2. Germline-derived CDR1 and CDR2 are SGHAT and FQNNGV. The CDR3 sequence is 16 residues long. V was pared by 4 bases and J by 9 bases, with 8 bases of the junction left unmatched. The CDR3 region has the DNA TGTGCCAGCAGCTCGGGACTAGCGGGAGTCTTAAGTGAGCAGTTCTTC. Translated, it gives CASSSGLAGVLSEQFF.

This rearrangement joins TRBV11-2 to TRBJ2-4; weak D call: TRBD2 (6 bases). The closer fit of TRBJ2-7 to the DNA end suggests the J call may be wrong. The germline V gene encodes CDR1 SGHAT and CDR2 FQNNGV. This CDR3 spans 15 amino acids. CDR3 sequence: CASSSIRDSTYEQYF. DNA for the CDR3: TGTGCCAGCAGCTCGATCCGGGACTCGACCTACGAGCAGTACTTC.

The chain uses TRBV9 and TRBJ2-3; D is uncertain. The V end was cut by 4 bases, the J end by 5 bases, with 8 bases between. The CDR3 has 12 residues. CDR1 and CDR2 from the germline V gene are SGDLS and YYNGEE. The CDR3 DNA reads as TGTGCCAGCAGCTCTTCCGAAGATACGCAGTATTTT. It is translated as CASSSSEDTQYF.

This clonotype was seen only a few times. The gene calls are TRBV7-2 and TRBJ2-5; 10 nucleotides agree with TRBD2. Germline lookup yields CDR1 SGHTA and CDR2 FQGNSA. The CDR3 loop spans 16 amino acids. V shed 1 base, J shed 5 bases, and the junction held 7 bases outside the gene matches. CDR3 amino acids: CASSLEASGGWETQYF. CDR3 in DNA: TGTGCCAGCAGCTTAGAGGCTAGCGGGGGTTGGGAGACCCAGTACTTC.

This chain uses TRBV18 with TRBJ2-4; no definite D call. With 3 bases removed from V and 5 bases from J, the gap between germline ends came to 8 bases. Germline values: CDR1 KGHSH, CDR2 LQKENI. The CDR3 is 13 amino acids. The CDR3 here is CASSPGLENIQYF. CDR3 sequence (DNA): TGTGCCAGCTCACCCGGGCTGGAAAACATTCAGTACTTC.

This clonotype was seen more than once but under ten times. CDR3 amino acids: CSGTQGPQQFF. CDR3 DNA: TGCAGCGGGACACAGGGGCCGCAGCAGTTCTTC. The genes are TRBV29-1 and TRBJ2-1, with TRBD1 matching over 7 bases. CDR1 is SQVTM and CDR2 is ANQGSEA in the germline V gene. J lost 11 bases, V lost 7 bases, and 8 bases had no gene match. There are 11 residues in the CDR3.

The chain combines TRBV15 with TRBJ2-4; TRBD1 agrees at 10 bases. TRBJ2-7 matches the DNA end more closely, so the J call is doubtful. CDR1 is LNHNV, CDR2 YYDKDF, per germline (reference sequence). The CDR3 is 16 amino acids. CDR3 loop: CATSRDWGQGLCEQYF. In DNA form, the CDR3 reads TGTGCCACCAGCAGAGATTGGGGACAGGGGTTGTGCGAGCAGTACTTC.

The table lists this clonotype with a few counts. This chain links TRBV7-2 with TRBJ2-1; D is undetermined. This CDR3 comprises 15 residues. Germline V gene lookup returns CDR1 SGHTA and CDR2 FQGNSA. V lost 4 bases and J 6 bases, leaving 16 bases between the germline ends. Written as DNA, the CDR3 is TGTGCCAGCAGCTCCGAGCTCTTGCTCGGCAATGAGCAGTTCTTC. Protein product: CASSSELLLGNEQFF.

This chain joins TRBV20-1 and TRBJ2-7; D call uncertain. CDR1 and CDR2 (germline): DFQATT, SNEGSKA (reference sequence). Trimming took off 0 bases at V and 1 base at J, with 10 bases between the two ends. The CDR3 length is 14 residues. The CDR3 region is CSARDVGGSYEQYF. The CDR3, as DNA: TGCAGTGCTAGAGATGTGGGCGGTTCCTACGAGCAGTACTTC.

The chain combines TRBV29-1 with TRBJ2-3, with 14 positions matching TRBD2. Trimming took 6 bases from V and 0 from J; bases not matched to a gene: 8. This CDR3 has 17 amino acids. Germline-derived CDR1 and CDR2 are SQVTM and ANQGSEA. The CDR3 DNA is TGCAGCGTCGGACCGGGACTAGCGGGGGATAGCACAGATACGCAGTATTTT. It encodes CSVGPGLAGDSTDTQYF.

V is TRBV3-1 and J is TRBJ1-2, with TRBD1 as a possible D gene (6 bases). The V gene lost 2 bases and the J gene lost 0 bases, with 13 bases spanning the gap. The germline V gene encodes CDR1 LGHDT and CDR2 YNNKEL (reference sequence). The CDR3 is 16 amino acids. CDR3 loop: CASSQKTGEANYGYTF. The CDR3 coding sequence is TGTGCCAGCAGCCAAAAGACAGGAGAAGCTAACTATGGCTACACCTTC.

The chain carries TRBV28 and TRBJ2-4; TRBD2 matches at 16 bases. J gave up 0 bases and V 6 bases, and 8 bases lay outside the gene matches. This CDR3 has 19 amino acids. The germline V gene has CDR1 MDHEN and CDR2 SYDVKM. CDR3 amino acids: CASSPGLAGGVLAKNIQYF. CDR3 nucleotide sequence: TGTGCCAGCAGCCCGGGACTAGCGGGGGGGGTCCTAGCCAAAAACATTCAGTACTTC.

The chain carries TRBV5-6 and TRBJ2-3; TRBD2 agrees at 12 bases. From germline, CDR1 is SGHDT and CDR2 YYEEEE. The CDR3 spans 17 residues. Trimming cost V 4 bases and J 0 bases; bases outside gene matches: 6. The CDR3, as DNA: TGTGCCAGCAGCCACCGACTAGCGGGGGTTAGCACAGATACGCAGTATTTT. Residues: CASSHRLAGVSTDTQYF.

This clonotype showed up just a few times. This chain connects TRBV18 to TRBJ2-1, with TRBD1 as a possible D gene (5 bases). V lost 4 bases to trimming and J lost 6 bases, with 16 bases between them. CDR1 and CDR2 (germline): KGHSH, LQKENI. This CDR3 has 15 amino acids. The CDR3 reads CASSHPNRSPNEQFF. The CDR3 DNA reads TGTGCCAGCTCACACCCAAACAGGTCTCCCAATGAGCAGTTCTTC.

The V gene is TRBV6-5, the J gene TRBJ2-3; D possibly corresponds to TRBD2 (6 bases). V lost 0 bases and J lost 1, with 11 bases in between. The germline gives CDR1 MNHEY, CDR2 SVGAGI. CDR3 size: 16 residues. In DNA form, the CDR3 reads TGTGCCAGCAGTTACTCGGCACTAGCTGGCACAGATACGCAGTATTTT. This gives the protein CASSYSALAGTDTQYF.

This clonotype was seen more than once but under ten times. The chain joins TRBV20-1 to TRBJ2-7, with 7 bases identical to TRBD1. V was clipped by 4 bases and J by 5 bases; unmatched bases: 14. Germline-derived CDR1 and CDR2 are DFQATT and SNEGSKA (reference sequence). This CDR3 is built from 15 residues. CDR3 region: CSATASDRWVDEQYF. In DNA, the CDR3 is TGCAGTGCTACCGCCTCGGACAGGTGGGTTGACGAGCAGTACTTC.

V usage is TRBV12-3 or TRBV12-4 and J usage is TRBJ2-7; D gene ambiguous. The CDR3 has 17 residues. Deletions cut 6 bases from V and 0 bases from J, with 21 bases between. This CDR3 reads CASSPGPGSRSSYEQYF. As DNA, the CDR3 is TGTGCCAGCAGCCCCGGCCCCGGCAGCCGAAGCTCCTACGAGCAGTACTTC.

This chain joins TRBV20-1 and TRBJ2-1; D gene uncertain. The V and J ends lost 0 bases and 8 bases respectively, with 5 bases between them. Germline V gene data show CDR1 as DFQATT and CDR2 as SNEGSKA (reference sequence). This CDR3 contains 11 residues. The CDR3 DNA follows: TGCAGTGCTAGAGATACGTATGAGCAGTTCTTC. This codes for CSARDTYEQFF.

This chain joins TRBV6-1 and TRBJ2-7; 9 nucleotides align to TRBD1. Trimming cost V 7 bases and J 1 base; bases outside gene matches: 11. CDR1 MNHNS and CDR2 SASEGT come from the germline V gene. The CDR3 contains 16 residues. In nucleotides, the CDR3 is TGTGCCAGCACCCTAAGGGGACAGGGTGGTTCCTACGAGCAGTACTTC. Encoded protein: CASTLRGQGGSYEQYF.